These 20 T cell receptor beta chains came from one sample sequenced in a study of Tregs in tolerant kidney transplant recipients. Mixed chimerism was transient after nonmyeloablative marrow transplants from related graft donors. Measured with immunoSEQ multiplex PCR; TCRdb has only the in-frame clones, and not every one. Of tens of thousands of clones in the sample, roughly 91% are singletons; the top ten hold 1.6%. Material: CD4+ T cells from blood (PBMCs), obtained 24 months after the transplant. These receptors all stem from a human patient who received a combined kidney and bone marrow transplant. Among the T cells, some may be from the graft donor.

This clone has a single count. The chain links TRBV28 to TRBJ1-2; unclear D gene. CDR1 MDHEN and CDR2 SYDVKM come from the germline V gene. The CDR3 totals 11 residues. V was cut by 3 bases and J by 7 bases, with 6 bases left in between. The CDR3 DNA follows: TGTGCCAGCAGTTTTTGGAGTGGCTACACCTTC. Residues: CASSFWSGYTF.

DNA for the CDR3: TGTGCCAGCAGCTTTGCAGGGGGCGGTTTAGGCTATGGCTACACCTTC. This encodes CASSFAGGGLGYGYTF. The rearrangement links TRBV7-2 to TRBJ1-2; 8 positions match TRBD1. The CDR3 is 16 amino acids. J gave up 4 bases and V 3 bases, and 10 bases lay outside the gene matches. CDR1 and CDR2 from the germline V gene are SGHTA and FQGNSA.

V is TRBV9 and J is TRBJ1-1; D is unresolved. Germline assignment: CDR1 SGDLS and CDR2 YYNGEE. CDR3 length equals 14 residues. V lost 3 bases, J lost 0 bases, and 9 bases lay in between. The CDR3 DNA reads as TGTGCCAGCAGCGCGACAAGTATGAACACTGAAGCTTTCTTT. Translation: CASSATSMNTEAFF. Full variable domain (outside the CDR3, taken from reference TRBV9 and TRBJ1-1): DSGVTQTPKHLITATGQRVTLRCSPRSGDLSVYWYQQSLDQGLQFLIQYYNGEERAKGNILERFSAQQFPDLHSELNLSSLELGDSALYFCASSATSMNTEAFFGQGTRLTVV.

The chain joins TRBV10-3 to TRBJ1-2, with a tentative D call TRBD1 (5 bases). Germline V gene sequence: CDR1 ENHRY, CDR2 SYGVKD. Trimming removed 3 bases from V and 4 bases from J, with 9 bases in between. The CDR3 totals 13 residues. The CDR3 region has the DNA TGTGCCATCAGTGAAGGACACGTCTATGGCTACACCTTC. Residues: CAISEGHVYGYTF.

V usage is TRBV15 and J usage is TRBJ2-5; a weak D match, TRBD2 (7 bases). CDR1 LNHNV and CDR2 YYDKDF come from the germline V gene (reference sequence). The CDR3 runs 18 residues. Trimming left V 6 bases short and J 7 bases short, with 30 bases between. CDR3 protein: CATRVTGMGGGKSVTQYF. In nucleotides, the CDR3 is TGTGCCACCAGGGTCACGGGGATGGGAGGGGGAAAGAGTGTGACCCAGTACTTC.

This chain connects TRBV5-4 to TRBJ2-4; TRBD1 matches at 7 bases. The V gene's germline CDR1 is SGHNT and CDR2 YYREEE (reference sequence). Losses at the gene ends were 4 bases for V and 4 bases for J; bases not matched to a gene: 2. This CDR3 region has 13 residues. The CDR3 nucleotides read TGTGCCAGCAGCCTGACAGGGAAAAACATTCAGTACTTC. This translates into CASSLTGKNIQYF.

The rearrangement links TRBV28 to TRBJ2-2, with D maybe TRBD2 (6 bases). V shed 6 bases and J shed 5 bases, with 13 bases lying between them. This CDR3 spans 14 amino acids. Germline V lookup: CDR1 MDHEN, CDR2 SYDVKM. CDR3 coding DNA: TGTGCCAGCAGGGGTCTTGGGGGGACCGGGGAGCTGTTTTTT. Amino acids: CASRGLGGTGELFF.

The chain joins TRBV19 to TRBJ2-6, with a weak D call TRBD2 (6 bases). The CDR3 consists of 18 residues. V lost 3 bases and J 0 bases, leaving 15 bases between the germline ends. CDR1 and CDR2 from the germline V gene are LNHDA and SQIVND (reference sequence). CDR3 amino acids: CASSMGLLTHSGANVLTF. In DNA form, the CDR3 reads TGTGCCAGTAGTATGGGACTGCTTACACACTCTGGGGCCAACGTCCTGACTTTC.

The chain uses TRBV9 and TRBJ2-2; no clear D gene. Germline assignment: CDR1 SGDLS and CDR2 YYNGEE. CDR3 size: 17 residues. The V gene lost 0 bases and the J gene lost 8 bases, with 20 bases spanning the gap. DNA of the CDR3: TGTGCCAGCAGCGTAGGCATCAACTCATACGAACCGGGGGAGCTGTTTTTT. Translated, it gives CASSVGINSYEPGELFF.

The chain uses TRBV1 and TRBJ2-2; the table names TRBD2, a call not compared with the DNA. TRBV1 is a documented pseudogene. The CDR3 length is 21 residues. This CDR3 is CTSSQDLMTSGGTPNTGELFF. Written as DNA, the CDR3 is TGCACCAGCAGCCAAGATCTAATGACTAGCGGGGGGACCCCGAACACCGGGGAGCTGTTTTTT.

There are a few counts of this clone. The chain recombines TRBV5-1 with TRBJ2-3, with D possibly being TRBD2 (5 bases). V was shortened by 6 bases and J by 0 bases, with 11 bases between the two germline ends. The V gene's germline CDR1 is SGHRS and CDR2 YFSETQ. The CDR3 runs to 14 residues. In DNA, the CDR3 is TGCGCCAGCAAGCAGGACTCGAGCACAGATACGCAGTATTTT. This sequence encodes CASKQDSSTDTQYF.

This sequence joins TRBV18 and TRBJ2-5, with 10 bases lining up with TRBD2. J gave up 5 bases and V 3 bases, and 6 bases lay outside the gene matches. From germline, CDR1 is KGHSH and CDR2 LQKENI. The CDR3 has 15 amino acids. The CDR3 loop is CASSPSSGSGETQYF. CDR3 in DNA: TGTGCCAGCTCACCGTCTAGCGGGAGTGGTGAGACCCAGTACTTC. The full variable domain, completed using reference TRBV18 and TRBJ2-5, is NAGVMQNPRHLVRRRGQEARLRCSPMKGHSHVYWYRQLPEEGLKFMVYLQKENIIDESGMPKERFSAEFPKEGPSILRIQQVVRGDSAAYFCASSPSSGSGETQYFGPGTRLLVL.

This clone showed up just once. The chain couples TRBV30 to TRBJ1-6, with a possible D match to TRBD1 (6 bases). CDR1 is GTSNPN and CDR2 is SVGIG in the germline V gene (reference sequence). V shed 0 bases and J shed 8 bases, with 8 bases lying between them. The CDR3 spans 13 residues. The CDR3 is CAWSVRTDSPLHF. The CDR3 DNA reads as TGTGCCTGGAGTGTACGGACAGATTCACCCCTCCACTTT.

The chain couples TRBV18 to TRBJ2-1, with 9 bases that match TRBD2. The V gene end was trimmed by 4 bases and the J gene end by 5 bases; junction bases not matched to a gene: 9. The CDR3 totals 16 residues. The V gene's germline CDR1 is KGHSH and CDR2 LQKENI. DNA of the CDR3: TGTGCCAGCTCACGTAGCGGGAGTAGAAGGAACAATGAGCAGTTCTTC. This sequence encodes CASSRSGSRRNNEQFF.

The CDR3 region has the DNA TGTGCCAGCAGCTACCTCGGGGGGGAGACCCAGTACTTC. Translation gives CASSYLGGETQYF. The chain carries TRBV11-3 and TRBJ2-5, with 7 bases lining up with TRBD2. Germline lookup yields CDR1 SGHNT and CDR2 YENEEA. J lost 5 bases, V lost 4 bases, and 4 bases had no gene match. The CDR3 spans 13 residues.

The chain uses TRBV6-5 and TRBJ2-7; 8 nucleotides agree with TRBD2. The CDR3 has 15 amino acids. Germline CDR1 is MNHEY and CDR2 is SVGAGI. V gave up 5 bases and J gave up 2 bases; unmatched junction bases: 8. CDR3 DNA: TGTGCCAGCAGTCCGACAGCGGGAGCTGCCTACGAGCAGTACTTC. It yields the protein CASSPTAGAAYEQYF.

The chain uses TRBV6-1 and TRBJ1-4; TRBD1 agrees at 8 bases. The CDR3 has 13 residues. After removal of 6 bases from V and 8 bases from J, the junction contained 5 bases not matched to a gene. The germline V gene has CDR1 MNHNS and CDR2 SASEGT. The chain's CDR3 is CASSDRGREKLFF. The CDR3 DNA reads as TGTGCCAGCAGCGACAGGGGTCGGGAAAAACTGTTTTTT.

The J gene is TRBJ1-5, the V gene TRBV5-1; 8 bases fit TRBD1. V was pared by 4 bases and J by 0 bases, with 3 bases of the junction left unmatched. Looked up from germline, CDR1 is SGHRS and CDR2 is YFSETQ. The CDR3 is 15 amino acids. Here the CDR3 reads CASSATGDSNQPQHF. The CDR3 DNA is TGCGCCAGCAGCGCGACAGGGGATAGCAATCAGCCCCAGCATTTT.

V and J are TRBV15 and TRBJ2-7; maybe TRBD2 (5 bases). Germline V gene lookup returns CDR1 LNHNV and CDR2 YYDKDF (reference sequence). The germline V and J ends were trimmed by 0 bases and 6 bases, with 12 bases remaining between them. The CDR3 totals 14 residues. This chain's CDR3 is CATSRDTSRGEQYF. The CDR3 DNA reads TGTGCCACCAGCAGAGACACCAGCCGGGGCGAGCAGTACTTC.

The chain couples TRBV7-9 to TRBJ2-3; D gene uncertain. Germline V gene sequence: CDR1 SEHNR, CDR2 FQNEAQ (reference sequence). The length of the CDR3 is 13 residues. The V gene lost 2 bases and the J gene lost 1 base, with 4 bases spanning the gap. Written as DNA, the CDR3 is TGTGCCAGCAGCTTAACGGGCACAGATACGCAGTATTTT. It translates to CASSLTGTDTQYF.